The T cell receptor (beta chain) under discussion was sequenced for a study of monozygotic twins with inflammatory bowel disease. Study outcomes and limitations: Healthy co-twins showed greater TCRbeta diversity (inverse Simpson) than IBD patients.

TCRdb processed the 5' RACE reads again and assigns one entry to each CDR3 protein, with no DNA. Its table records approximately 340,000 distinct CDR3 sequences. CDR3 length: 16 residues. Germline V lookup: CDR1 MNHEY, CDR2 SMNVEV (reference sequence). On this clonotype: Its antigen is unknown.

The rearrangement uses TRBV27 and TRBJ2-1; TCRdb's assignment of TRBD1 cannot be checked, as there is no DNA. The TCR was taken from a human donor with ulcerative colitis or Crohn's disease, or a healthy co-twin of an affected twin (not recorded which). The sample was blood. CDR3 loop: CASSPGRHVIYNEQFF.